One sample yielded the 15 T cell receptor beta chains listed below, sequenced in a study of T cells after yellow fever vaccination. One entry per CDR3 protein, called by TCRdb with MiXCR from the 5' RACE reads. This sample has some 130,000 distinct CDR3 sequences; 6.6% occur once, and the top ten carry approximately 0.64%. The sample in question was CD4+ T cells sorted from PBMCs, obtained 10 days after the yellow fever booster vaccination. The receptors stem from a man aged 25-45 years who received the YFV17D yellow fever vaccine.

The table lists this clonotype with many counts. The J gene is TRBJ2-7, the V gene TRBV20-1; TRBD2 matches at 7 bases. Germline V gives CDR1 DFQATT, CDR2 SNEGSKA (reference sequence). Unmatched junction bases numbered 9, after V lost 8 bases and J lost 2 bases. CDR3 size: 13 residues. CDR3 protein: CSLAERATYEQYF. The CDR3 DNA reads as TGCAGTCTAGCGGAACGGGCCACCTACGAGCAGTACTTC.

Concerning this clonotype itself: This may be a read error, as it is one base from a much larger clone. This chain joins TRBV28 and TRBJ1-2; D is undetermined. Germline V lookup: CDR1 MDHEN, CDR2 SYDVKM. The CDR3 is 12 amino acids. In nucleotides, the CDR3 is TGTGGCAGCAGTTTAAGGTTCGATGGCTACACCTTC. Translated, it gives CGSSLRFDGYTF.

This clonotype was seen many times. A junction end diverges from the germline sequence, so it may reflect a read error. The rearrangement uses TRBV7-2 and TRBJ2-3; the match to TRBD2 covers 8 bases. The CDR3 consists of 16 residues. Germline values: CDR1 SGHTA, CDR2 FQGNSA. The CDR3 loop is CASSLAGTRHTDTQYF. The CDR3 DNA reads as TGTGCCAGCAGTTTAGCCGGGACTAGGCACACAGATACGCAGTATTTT.

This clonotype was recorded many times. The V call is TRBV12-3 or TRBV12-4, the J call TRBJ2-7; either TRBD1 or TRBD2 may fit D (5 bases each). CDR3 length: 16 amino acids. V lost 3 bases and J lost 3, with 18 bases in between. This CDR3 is CASSFYHGDENYEQYF. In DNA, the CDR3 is TGTGCCAGCAGTTTTTATCATGGGGACGAGAACTACGAGCAGTACTTC.

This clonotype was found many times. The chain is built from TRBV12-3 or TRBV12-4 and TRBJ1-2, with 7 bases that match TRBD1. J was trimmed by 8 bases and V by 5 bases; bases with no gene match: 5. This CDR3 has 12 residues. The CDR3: CASSIHRGGYTF. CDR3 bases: TGTGCCAGCAGTATCCACAGGGGAGGCTACACCTTC.

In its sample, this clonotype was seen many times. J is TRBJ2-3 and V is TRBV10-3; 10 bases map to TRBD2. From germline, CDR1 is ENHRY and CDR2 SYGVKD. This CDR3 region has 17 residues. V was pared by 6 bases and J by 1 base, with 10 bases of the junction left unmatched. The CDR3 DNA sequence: TGTGCCATCAGAGCACCGGTGGGGACTAGCGGCACAGATACGCAGTATTTT. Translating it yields CAIRAPVGTSGTDTQYF.

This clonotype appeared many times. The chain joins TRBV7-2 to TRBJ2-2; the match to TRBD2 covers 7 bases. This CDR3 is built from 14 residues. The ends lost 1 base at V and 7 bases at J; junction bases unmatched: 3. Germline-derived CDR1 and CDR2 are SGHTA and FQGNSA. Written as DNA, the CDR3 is TGTGCCAGCAGCTTAGTGTGGGAGGGCGGGGAGCTGTTTTTT. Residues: CASSLVWEGGELFF.

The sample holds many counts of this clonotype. The CDR3 nucleotides read TGTGCCAGCAGTCCCGGGACCTCAGGCCATGAAAAACTGTTTTTT. As protein: CASSPGTSGHEKLFF. The chain has TRBV6-4 and TRBJ1-4; D perhaps matches TRBD1 (5 bases). The CDR3 contains 15 residues. Germline V lookup: CDR1 MRHNA, CDR2 SNTAGT. Trimming stripped 5 bases from V and 6 bases from J, with 16 bases between.

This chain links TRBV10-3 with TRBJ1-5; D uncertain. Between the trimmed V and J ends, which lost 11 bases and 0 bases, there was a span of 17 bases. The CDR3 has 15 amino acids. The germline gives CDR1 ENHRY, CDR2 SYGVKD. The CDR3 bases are TGTGCCGCCTCGGCCGGGTGGGATAGCAATCAGCCCCAGCATTTT. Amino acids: CAASAGWDSNQPQHF.

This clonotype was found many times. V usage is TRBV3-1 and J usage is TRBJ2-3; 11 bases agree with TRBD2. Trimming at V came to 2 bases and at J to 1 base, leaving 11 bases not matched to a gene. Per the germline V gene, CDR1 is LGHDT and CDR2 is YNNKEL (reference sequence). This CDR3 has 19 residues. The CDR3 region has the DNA TGTGCCAGCAGCCAAAGTGGTAGCGGGAGGGCCCGCGGCACAGATACGCAGTATTTT. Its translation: CASSQSGSGRARGTDTQYF.

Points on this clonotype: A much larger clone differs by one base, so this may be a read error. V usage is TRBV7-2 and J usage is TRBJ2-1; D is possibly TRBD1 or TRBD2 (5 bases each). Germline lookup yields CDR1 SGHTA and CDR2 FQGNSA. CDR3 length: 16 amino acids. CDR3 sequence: CASSRPGDPAYNVQFF. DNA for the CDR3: TGTGCCAGCAGCCGTCCCGGGGACCCCGCCTACAATGTGCAGTTCTTC. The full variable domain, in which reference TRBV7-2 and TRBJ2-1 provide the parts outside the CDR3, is GAGVSQSPSNKVTEKGKDVELRCDPISGHTALYWYRQSLGQGLEFLIYFQGNSAPDKSGLPSDRFSAERTGGSVSTLTIQRTQQEDSAVYLCASSRPGDPAYNVQFFGPGTRLTVL.

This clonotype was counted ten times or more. The CDR3 protein is CSVEQAVAFF. Written as DNA, the CDR3 is TGCAGCGTAGAACAGGCCGTTGCTTTCTTT. The chain joins TRBV29-1 to TRBJ1-1, with TRBD1 as a possible D gene (5 bases). CDR3 length: 10 amino acids. The germline gives CDR1 SQVTM, CDR2 ANQGSEA. Trimming took 6 bases from V and 11 from J, leaving 13 bases between them.

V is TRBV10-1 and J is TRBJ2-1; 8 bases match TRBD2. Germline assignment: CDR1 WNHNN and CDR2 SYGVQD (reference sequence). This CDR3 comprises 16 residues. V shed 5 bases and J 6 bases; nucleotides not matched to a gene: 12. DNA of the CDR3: TGCGCCAGCAGTCAGGCCGGGGGGGGCCCCAGCAATGAGCAGTTCTTC. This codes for CASSQAGGGPSNEQFF.

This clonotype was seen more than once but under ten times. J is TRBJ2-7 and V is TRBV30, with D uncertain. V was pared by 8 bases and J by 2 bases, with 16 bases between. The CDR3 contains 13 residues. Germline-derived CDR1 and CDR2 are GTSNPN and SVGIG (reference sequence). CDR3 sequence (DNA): TGTGCCCTATCCCGGGTTCGTCCCTACGAGCAGTACTTC. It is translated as CALSRVRPYEQYF.

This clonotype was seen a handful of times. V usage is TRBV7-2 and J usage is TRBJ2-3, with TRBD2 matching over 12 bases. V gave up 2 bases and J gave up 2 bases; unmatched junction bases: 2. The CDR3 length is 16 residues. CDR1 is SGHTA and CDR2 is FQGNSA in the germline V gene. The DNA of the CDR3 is TGTGCCAGCAGCTTACTAGCGGGAGGGATCACAGATACGCAGTATTTT. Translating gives CASSLLAGGITDTQYF.